Following are 26 T cell receptor beta chains from one sample sequenced in a study of Ad26.COV2.S vaccination and SARS-CoV-2 variants. Sequencing used immunoSEQ multiplex PCR; TCRdb keeps in-frame clones, though not all of them. The sample carries about 350,000 clones, 75% to 90% recorded once. This sample's treatment: 19 received Ad26.COV2.S at low or high dose, single or two shots; roughly five received placebo; per-sample allocation not given. At day 63 after the first vaccine or placebo injection, samples were drawn. The sample in question was peripheral blood, obtained in a trial of Ad26.COV2.S vaccine versus placebo. Receptor source: a person between 18 and 60 years old who received the Ad26.COV2.S COVID-19 vaccine or a placebo.

The CDR3 DNA reads as TGTGCCATCAGTGACCGGGGCTCCGTGCAAGAGACCCAGTACTTC. Protein: CAISDRGSVQETQYF. The rearrangement joins TRBV10-3 to TRBJ2-5, with D tentatively TRBD1 or TRBD2 (5 bases each). Germline V gene lookup returns CDR1 ENHRY and CDR2 SYGVKD. This CDR3 has 15 amino acids. V was pared by 3 bases and J by 2 bases, with 13 bases between.

The V call is TRBV13, the J call TRBJ1-4, with a tentative D call TRBD1 (5 bases). Deletions cut 2 bases from V and 8 bases from J, with 9 bases between. This CDR3 has 13 amino acids. CDR1 and CDR2 from the germline V gene are PRHDT and FYEKMQ (reference sequence). The chain's CDR3 is CASSLRGGEKLFF. As DNA, the CDR3 is TGTGCCAGCAGCTTACGGGGCGGGGAAAAACTGTTTTTT.

This chain joins TRBV7-2 and TRBJ2-7; TRBD2 aligns across 10 bases. V trimming: 5 bases; J trimming: 0 bases; junction bases outside the gene matches: 7. CDR3 length: 16 residues. From germline, CDR1 is SGHTA and CDR2 FQGNSA. Here the CDR3 DNA reads TGTGCCAGCAGCGGTGGAAGCGGGAGGGCCTCCTACGAGCAGTACTTC. This encodes CASSGGSGRASYEQYF.

The chain employs TRBV12-3 or TRBV12-4 and TRBJ2-7; D may correspond to TRBD1 or TRBD2 (5 bases each). The CDR3 runs 13 residues. Trimming left V 11 bases short and J 5 bases short, with 19 bases between. Here the CDR3 DNA reads TGTGCCTCTCGCCTCGGGGACGGGGACGAGCAGTACTTC. Translating gives CASRLGDGDEQYF.

The chain joins TRBV10-1 to TRBJ2-5; TRBD2 aligns across 7 bases. J lost 2 bases, V lost 3 bases, and 3 bases had no gene match. Germline-derived CDR1 and CDR2 are WNHNN and SYGVQD (reference sequence). There are 14 residues in the CDR3. This CDR3 reads CASSDGGTQETQYF. For the CDR3, the DNA is TGCGCCAGCAGTGACGGGGGGACTCAAGAGACCCAGTACTTC.

V and J are TRBV7-9 and TRBJ1-6; D might be TRBD1 (5 bases). In germline, CDR1 is SEHNR, CDR2 FQNEAQ (reference sequence). Trimming shortened V by 1 base and J by 8 bases, and 9 bases separated the two germline ends. This CDR3 spans 14 amino acids. CDR3 region: CASSLGAGDSPLHF. For the CDR3, the DNA is TGTGCCAGCAGCTTAGGGGCGGGGGATTCACCCCTCCACTTT.

This rearrangement joins TRBV19 to TRBJ1-5; 8 bases fit TRBD1. CDR3 size: 14 residues. The V and J ends lost 5 bases and 7 bases, in that order; junction bases with no gene match: 7. Germline CDR1 LNHDA, CDR2 SQIVND (reference sequence). The CDR3 here is CASSGTGRGQPQHF. For the CDR3, the DNA is TGTGCCAGTAGTGGGACAGGACGAGGCCAGCCCCAGCATTTT.

The V and J genes are TRBV27 and TRBJ2-7; no firm D call. Trimming removed 2 bases at V and 3 bases at J, with 8 bases between. The germline V gene encodes CDR1 MNHEY and CDR2 SMNVEV (reference sequence). This CDR3 contains 13 residues. The CDR3 region is CASSLKGGYEQYF. The DNA of the CDR3 is TGTGCCAGCAGTTTAAAGGGTGGCTACGAGCAGTACTTC.

The V gene is TRBV28, the J gene TRBJ1-5, with a weak D call TRBD1 (6 bases). This CDR3 region has 15 residues. V lost 5 bases and J 6 bases, leaving 17 bases between the germline ends. Germline V lookup: CDR1 MDHEN, CDR2 SYDVKM. The CDR3 spells CASSPSTGNFQPQHF. The CDR3 region has the DNA TGTGCCAGCAGTCCGTCGACAGGCAACTTTCAGCCCCAGCATTTT.

The table lists this clone with a count of one. The chain recombines TRBV13 with TRBJ1-5; the D gene is possibly TRBD1 (5 bases). The V gene lost 5 bases and the J gene lost 3 bases, with 11 bases spanning the gap. Germline-derived CDR1 and CDR2 are PRHDT and FYEKMQ (reference sequence). The CDR3 length is 14 residues. In DNA, the CDR3 is TGTGCCAGCAGCCACCGGGGGGTCAATCAGCCCCAGCATTTT. Protein product: CASSHRGVNQPQHF.

The V and J genes are TRBV6-5 and TRBJ2-7; a possible D gene is TRBD1 (6 bases). V lost 6 bases and J 3 bases, leaving 18 bases between the germline ends. This CDR3 spans 15 amino acids. Germline CDR1 and CDR2: MNHEY and SVGAGI. CDR3 DNA: TGTGCCAGCAGAGCCGGATTCACAGGGAGCTACGAGCAGTACTTC. It specifies CASRAGFTGSYEQYF.

The rearrangement uses TRBV28 and TRBJ2-1; 12 nucleotides match TRBD2. J gave up 2 bases and V 10 bases, and 9 bases lay outside the gene matches. CDR1 is MDHEN and CDR2 is SYDVKM in the germline V gene. The CDR3 contains 16 residues. CDR3 sequence: CAIWSRTSGAYNEQFF. The CDR3 DNA follows: TGTGCCATCTGGAGCCGGACTAGCGGGGCCTACAATGAGCAGTTCTTC.

Only one count was recorded for this clone. This rearrangement joins TRBV7-2 to TRBJ1-2; no clear D. This CDR3 region has 14 residues. V was pared by 1 base and J by 3 bases, with 9 bases between. Germline lookup yields CDR1 SGHTA and CDR2 FQGNSA. CDR3 region: CASSLDSYDYGYTF. The CDR3 nucleotides are TGTGCCAGCAGCTTAGACAGCTACGACTATGGCTACACCTTC.

This sequence joins TRBV3-1 (or the pseudogene TRBV3-2) and TRBJ1-1; no clear D gene. The CDR3 has 14 amino acids. V lost 4 bases and J lost 1, with 10 bases in between. CDR1 is LGHDT, CDR2 YNNKEL, per germline (reference sequence). The CDR3 sequence is CASSLSLQNTEAFF. DNA for the CDR3: TGTGCCAGCAGCCTATCATTACAGAACACTGAAGCTTTCTTT.

J is TRBJ1-3 and V is TRBV6-5; D is uncertain. Per the germline V gene, CDR1 is MNHEY and CDR2 is SVGAGI. V was cut by 0 bases and J by 0 bases, with 6 bases left in between. The CDR3 length is 15 residues. CDR3 sequence: CASSYSLSSGNTIYF. The DNA for the CDR3 is TGTGCCAGCAGTTACTCGCTATCCTCTGGAAACACCATATATTTT.

The chain employs TRBV7-6 and TRBJ2-7, with 7 bases that match TRBD2. Per the germline V gene, CDR1 is SGHVS and CDR2 is FNYEAQ. This CDR3 is built from 15 residues. V was pared by 5 bases and J by 4 bases, with 11 bases of the junction left unmatched. The CDR3 loop is CASSQGAQGGYEQYF. The CDR3 DNA is TGTGCCAGCAGCCAAGGGGCCCAGGGAGGGTACGAGCAGTACTTC.

The V gene is TRBV4-2, the J gene TRBJ2-3; the match to TRBD2 covers 11 bases. The junction had 11 bases not matched to a gene; V was cut back by 1 base and J by 14 bases. Germline V CDR1 and CDR2: LGHNA, YNFKEQ. The CDR3 has 15 amino acids. The CDR3 nucleotides read TGTGCCAGCAGCCAAGCAACTAGCGGGAGCTGGGGGCCGTATTTT. Protein product: CASSQATSGSWGPYF.

The chain uses TRBV19 and TRBJ1-4; no clear D. The CDR3 has 13 amino acids. V shed 5 bases and J shed 0 bases, with 4 bases lying between them. CDR1 LNHDA and CDR2 SQIVND come from the germline V gene (reference sequence). Here the CDR3 reads CASSASTNEKLFF. The CDR3 region has the DNA TGTGCCAGTAGTGCTTCAACTAATGAAAAACTGTTTTTT.

This clone was found once. The CDR3 DNA reads TGCGCCAGCAGCAGGTCCTCTGGAAACACCATATATTTT. It yields the protein CASSRSSGNTIYF. V gene TRBV23-1 combines with J gene TRBJ1-3, with D unresolved. TRBV23-1 qualifies as an ORF whose function is uncertain. The CDR3 is 13 residues long. V shed 6 bases and J shed 0 bases, with 6 bases lying between them.

The rearrangement links TRBV19 to TRBJ1-5; possible D gene TRBD1, 6 bases. The CDR3 totals 17 residues. The V end lost 5 bases, the J end lost 4 bases, and 21 bases lay between the germline ends. Germline-derived CDR1 and CDR2 are LNHDA and SQIVND (reference sequence). CDR3 nucleotides: TGTGCCAGTAGTGGATACAACGGGCAGGGGAGGAATCAGCCCCAGCATTTT. Residues: CASSGYNGQGRNQPQHF.

The V gene is TRBV28, the J gene TRBJ1-5; D remains unclear. Germline V CDR1 and CDR2: MDHEN, SYDVKM. V lost 2 bases to trimming and J lost 0 bases, with 5 bases between them. There are 14 residues in the CDR3. DNA for the CDR3: TGTGCCAGCAGTTTACCAGATAGCAATCAGCCCCAGCATTTT. It yields the protein CASSLPDSNQPQHF.

The genes are TRBV7-2 and TRBJ2-4; D is perhaps TRBD1 (5 bases). Germline loops: CDR1 SGHTA, CDR2 FQGNSA. Trimming removed 4 bases from V and 2 bases from J, with 12 bases in between. The CDR3 loop spans 15 amino acids. Here the CDR3 DNA reads TGTGCCAGCAGCTCAGGGCGCTCTCCCAAAAACATTCAGTACTTC. Protein: CASSSGRSPKNIQYF.

The chain is built from TRBV18 and TRBJ2-7; TRBD2 aligns across 14 bases. The CDR3 covers 18 residues. The trim removed 0 bases at V and 1 base at J, leaving 5 bases unmatched. Germline V gene sequence: CDR1 KGHSH, CDR2 LQKENI. CDR3 coding DNA: TGTGCCAGCTCACCACCGGGCGGACTAGCGGGGGGTTCCTACGAGCAGTACTTC. It translates to CASSPPGGLAGGSYEQYF.

The chain uses TRBV7-9 and TRBJ2-3; D remains unclear. CDR3 size: 12 residues. Trimming took off 3 bases at V and 3 bases at J, with 4 bases between the two ends. Germline V gene sequence: CDR1 SEHNR, CDR2 FQNEAQ (reference sequence). CDR3: CASSFGTDTQYF. The DNA for the CDR3 is TGTGCCAGCAGCTTCGGGACAGATACGCAGTATTTT.

V is TRBV9 and J is TRBJ2-1, with TRBD2 as a possible D gene (7 bases). Deletions cut 0 bases from V and 3 bases from J, with 19 bases between. The germline gives CDR1 SGDLS, CDR2 YYNGEE. The CDR3 has 18 amino acids. CDR3 loop: CASSVALGASGNYNEQFF. CDR3 DNA sequence: TGTGCCAGCAGCGTAGCTTTGGGGGCTAGCGGTAACTACAATGAGCAGTTCTTC.

This clone has only a few counts. The rearrangement joins TRBV6-1 to TRBJ1-3; D gene ambiguous. The CDR3 sequence is 15 residues long. V was cut by 2 bases and J by 3 bases, with 11 bases left in between. CDR1 MNHNS and CDR2 SASEGT come from the germline V gene. The DNA of the CDR3 is TGTGCCAGCAGTGAAATGGGAGGGTTTGGAAACACCATATATTTT. Residues: CASSEMGGFGNTIYF.